Included here is one TCR beta chain sequence, with context. This same CDR3 is encoded by further DNA sequences in the sample. The data belong to a study of technical replicates of blood from several donors. Germline lookup yields CDR1 SGHTA and CDR2 FQGTGA. The J segment lost 4 bases and the V segment lost 5 bases, leaving 3 bases of the junction unmatched. CDR3 length: 16 residues. Assay used: immunoSEQ multiplex PCR; TCRdb lists only in-frame clones, some missing. The sample holds 75,000 to 100,000 clones, about 94% seen once. The source is a human donor in good health. The sequenced sample consisted of T cells isolated from PBMCs. The chain links TRBV7-3 to TRBJ2-2; 14 bases align to TRBD2. CDR3 nucleotides: TGTGCCAGCAGCCTAGGACTAGCGGGAGGCACCGGGGAGCTGTTTTTT. Translating it yields CASSLGLAGGTGELFF. The variable domain in full, completed from reference TRBV7-3 and TRBJ2-2, reads GAGVSQTPSNKVTEKGKYVELRCDPISGHTALYWYRQSLGQGPEFLIYFQGTGAADDSGLPNDRFFAVRPEGSVSTLKIQRTERGDSAVYLCASSLGLAGGTGELFFGEGSRLTVL.